This TCR beta chain was identified during a study of OX40 agonist ivuxolimab in advanced cancers. Study details: Earlier anti-PD-1, anti-PD-L1 or anti-CTLA-4 therapy was permitted; around 40% had received some. Overall study results and limits: On average, CD8+ T cells showed a greater number of expanded clones than CD4+.

Using immunoSEQ multiplex PCR, the repertoire was profiled, and TCRdb retains in-frame clones only, with some absent. The sample records around 57,000 clones, about 90% being singletons. Turning to this clone: The antigen is undetermined.

CDR3 length equals 15 residues. V was trimmed by 3 bases and J by 0 bases, leaving 9 bases between them. Germline values: CDR1 MRHNA, CDR2 SNTAGT. Sampled blood was obtained at baseline, cycle 4 day 1, and cycle 7 day 1. This specimen consisted of CD4+ or CD8+ T cells sorted from blood, obtained in a trial of the OX40 agonist ivuxolimab. The receptor was isolated from an adult with an advanced solid tumor such as melanoma, head and neck, liver or kidney cancer. This chain connects TRBV6-4 to TRBJ1-5; D unclear. CDR3 nucleotide sequence: TGTGCCAGCAGTGAGCACGGGTATAGCAATCAGCCCCAGCATTTT. Translating gives CASSEHGYSNQPQHF.